This entry describes one TCR beta chain. No cognate antigen has been identified for it. No much larger clone is present one base from it, and per-base qualities are unavailable. TCR beta CDR3 regions were amplified from genomic DNA with the immunoSEQ assay, a bias-controlled multiplex PCR using V- and J-specific primers. A proprietary barcode and Illumina adapter sequences were added to the CDR3 amplicons in a second PCR step. An Illumina MiSeq instrument was used for sequencing of the CDR3 libraries. The original pipeline was this. immunoSEQ Analyzer 3.0 was used for export and quality control, with R Bioconductor and Immunarch used for downstream analyses. Only productive rearrangements in the normalized downsampled data set went into calculating the repertoire metrics. In the normalized cohort, a clonotype counted as pathologically expanded if the clonotype was larger than 5 templates. The Inverse Simpson Index served as the measure of repertoire diversity. CMV-specificity analyses were carried out on the non-normalized data set to capture all clonotypes. As stored in TCRdb, this immuneACCESS dataset retains in-frame rearrangements with V and J assigned. A fraction of the clones does not appear; measured against another copy, unresolved V genes explain less than half of the discrepancy, and the remainder lacks a known reason. From that table come the V and J calls and clone size; the DNA was used to work out D and trimming. The sample table lists more than 65,000 clones, around 94% of them with a count of one. Clones ranked in the top ten supply around 1.6% of the sample.

The data were obtained in a study of T cell clonotyping in hematopoietic cell transplantation (dated by TCRdb to 2020 to 2022). Regarding the complete study: A total of approximately 130 blood samples were gathered in the study from a few dozen consecutive transplant recipients along with their related donors. Patients were recruited between late 2015 and January 2017 and followed until September 2020 or death. Findings and caveats that apply to the study as a whole: The sample size was limited, and CD4 and CD8 repertoire contributions could not be separated because cells were not sorted. Recipient repertoires showed only a small fraction of overlap with donor repertoires, and over 97% appeared de novo at the given depth. A decrease in recipient TCR diversity was observed after transplant, and a progressive increase in pathologically expanded clonotypes was seen from day 30 to day 180. Broader TCR repertoire diversity after transplant was predicted by Inverse Simpson Index values from donors and from recipients before transplant.

Blood samples for TCR beta sequencing were given by related transplant donors. Using Nuclei Lysis Solution, genomic DNA was extracted from unfractionated peripheral blood mononuclear cells that were either fresh or cryopreserved. The CDR3 numbers 15 residues from cysteine through phenylalanine. Only the CDR3 DNA is retained, 45 bases long and in frame from the first base. V lost 8 bases and J lost 7 bases; the stretch between them is 20 bases long. Via the germline V gene, CDR1 is MDHEN and CDR2 SYDVKM. Here the chain combines TRBV28 and TRBJ1-4, with TRBD1 tentatively as D gene (6 bases match). The TCR comes from a man in his forties or fifties in good health. Some clones in this sample may be carry-over from other donors' samples. Specimen: peripheral blood mononuclear cells. Here the CDR3 is given as CASVPGGAWSEKLFF. In nucleotides, the sequence is TGTGCCAGCGTCCCCGGGGGGGCTTGGAGTGAAAAACTGTTTTTT.